A few counts support the clone carrying this T cell receptor beta chain. Other DNA sequences in this specimen translate into the identical CDR3. This entry belongs to a study of blood T cell repertoires in COVID-19. Background on the study: The United States, Italy and Spain supplied acute and convalescent COVID-19 samples. Sources were T cells, B-cell-depleted T cells, or PBMCs; the material itself was cDNA or gDNA.

CDR3 length: 13 residues. CDR1 and CDR2 (germline): LGHNA, YNFKEQ. J gave up 9 bases and V 6 bases, and 5 bases lay outside the gene matches. Seattle patient enrollment occurred during active infection, with longitudinal follow-up thereafter. As handled by the study authors: Amplifying reference gene primers gave estimates of nucleated cell counts. The repertoire was sequenced with immunoSEQ multiplex PCR; TCRdb's copy has only in-frame clones and lacks some. Clonal size and the V and J genes are those of that table, whereas D and trimming came from the DNA. This table holds approximately 50,000 clones, 70% to 90% found once.

The sequence was collected from a man aged 60 to 75 with COVID-19, enrolled during active disease. The V and J genes are TRBV4-2 and TRBJ2-1; TRBD2 matches 10 bases. Sequences were obtained from peripheral blood. The CDR3 bases are TGTGCCAGCAGGGGTAGCGGGGGGACTGAGCAGTTCTTC. Amino acid sequence: CASRGSGGTEQFF.